This T cell receptor beta chain emerged from a study of blood T cell repertoires in COVID-19. Turning to the study itself: From the United States, Italy and Spain came samples of acute and convalescent COVID-19. From T cells, B-cell-depleted T cells, or PBMCs came the material, which was cDNA or gDNA.

There are a few counts of this clone. Original processing methods: For nucleated cells, counts were estimated from reference gene primer amplification. The data were produced by immunoSEQ multiplex PCR, yet TCRdb's version contains in-frame clones alone and is incomplete. Clone size and the V and J calls come from that table; the DNA yielded D and trimming. The repertoire holds about 190,000 clones, with roughly four fifths as singletons. CDR1 SGHVS and CDR2 FNYEAQ come from the germline V gene. The CDR3 consists of 15 residues. The trim removed 5 bases at V and 4 bases at J, leaving 10 bases unmatched.

The gene calls are TRBV7-6 and TRBJ2-5, with 7 bases matching TRBD2. Sequences were obtained from peripheral blood. This receptor was obtained from a woman between 50 and 59 years old with acute or convalescent COVID-19. The CDR3 region is CASSLGGGRGETQYF. CDR3 DNA sequence: TGTGCCAGCAGCCTGGGGGGAGGGAGGGGAGAGACCCAGTACTTC. Full variable domain (remainder filled in from reference TRBV7-6 and TRBJ2-5): GAGVSQSPRYKVTKRGQDVALRCDPISGHVSLYWYRQALGQGPEFLTYFNYEAQQDKSGLPNDRFSAERPEGSISTLTIQRTEQRDSAMYRCASSLGGGRGETQYFGPGTRLLVL.